This T cell receptor (beta chain) came from a study of blood T cell repertoires in COVID-19. V shed 4 bases and J 8 bases; nucleotides not matched to a gene: 4. Germline-derived CDR1 and CDR2 are ENHRY and SYGVKD. The CDR3 sequence is 13 residues long. The data were produced by immunoSEQ multiplex PCR, yet TCRdb's version contains in-frame clones alone and is incomplete. In the table there are 220,000 or so clones, 80% to 90% of which are singletons. This clonotype was obtained from a woman aged 60-75 years who had recovered from COVID-19. The chain employs TRBV10-3 and TRBJ1-4; the match to TRBD1 covers 7 bases. The source material was peripheral blood. This CDR3 reads CAISVEQGEKLFF. In DNA, the CDR3 is TGTGCCATCAGTGTGGAACAGGGGGAAAAACTGTTTTTT.